These 2 T cell receptor beta chains were sequenced from one sample in a study of cytomegalovirus exposure and HLA in healthy donors. A multiplex PCR was run with 60 Vbeta primers and 13 Jbeta primers. The method was immunoSEQ multiplex PCR; TCRdb's version includes in-frame clones alone and lacks a portion of them. The sample has approximately 170,000 clones, roughly 77% seen once. Sequencing was performed on PBMCs. The source of these receptors is a young man in good health and CMV-seropositive.

The rearrangement links TRBV6-6 to TRBJ2-1; a possible D gene is TRBD2 (5 bases). V dropped 7 bases and J dropped 6 bases, with 13 bases sitting between them. The CDR3 is made up of 13 amino acids. Germline V CDR1 and CDR2: MNHNY, SVGAGI (reference sequence). CDR3 sequence (DNA): TGTGCCAGCATCCTAGAGGGCTTCAATGAGCAGTTCTTC. The encoded protein is CASILEGFNEQFF.

The chain employs TRBV11-3 and TRBJ2-1, with no clear D. The germline CDR1 and CDR2 sequences are SGHNT and YENEEA. The CDR3 extends over 13 amino acids. The V and J ends lost 2 bases and 3 bases respectively, with 5 bases between them. CDR3 sequence reads: CASSLWSYNEQFF. The CDR3, as DNA: TGTGCCAGCAGCTTATGGAGCTACAATGAGCAGTTCTTC.